This passage covers 24 T cell receptor beta chains from one sample sequenced in a study of T cells after yellow fever vaccination (dated by TCRdb to between 2017 and 2020). The sample's treatment or condition label, decoded: live attenuated yellow fever vaccine strain. Receptor libraries were prepared by 5' RACE. These reads were obtained on an Illumina NovaSeq 6000. TCRdb handled the public reads itself, with Q25 trimming in fastp and clone calling in MiXCR, and kept productive beta chains. Rows are unified per CDR3 protein, each entry keeping the most common DNA and genes. For this sample the table gives under 350,000 distinct CDR3 sequences, of which over 4% were detected only once. The ten top clones hold 20% to 25% of the sample. Sample: PBMCs, taken 5 days after the yellow fever booster vaccination. These receptors were obtained from a man between 18 and 29 years old who received the YFV17D yellow fever vaccine.

V and J are TRBV6-8 and TRBJ1-6; no definite D call. Germline-derived CDR1 and CDR2 are MNHGY and SAAAGT. V shed 8 bases and J shed 9 bases, with 14 bases lying between them. This CDR3 contains 13 residues. CDR3 bases: TGTGCCAGCCCCCCGACCTCGGCTTCACCCCTCCACTTT. Protein sequence: CASPPTSASPLHF.

A few counts support this clonotype. The rearrangement links TRBV24-1 to TRBJ2-3; no reliable D call. The CDR3 extends over 12 amino acids. The germline V and J ends were trimmed by 3 bases and 6 bases, with 6 bases remaining between them. The germline gives CDR1 KGHDR, CDR2 SFDVKD. The CDR3 DNA reads as TGTGCCACCAGTGATCCCCTCGATACGCAGTATTTT. Protein: CATSDPLDTQYF.

V gene TRBV6-5 combines with J gene TRBJ1-6, with D uncertain. CDR3 length: 15 amino acids. Germline CDR1 MNHEY, CDR2 SVGAGI. V was pared by 0 bases and J by 11 bases, with 14 bases between. As DNA, the CDR3 is TGTGCCAGCAGTTACTCCGGACCAACAACACCACCCCTCCACTTT. This encodes CASSYSGPTTPPLHF.

This clonotype has just a few counts. The rearrangement links TRBV5-1 to TRBJ2-1; 8 bases are a match to TRBD1. Germline CDR1 SGHRS, CDR2 YFSETQ. There are 17 residues in the CDR3. V lost 2 bases to trimming and J lost 0 bases; unmatched junction nucleotides: 7. In DNA, the CDR3 is TGCGCCAGCAGCTTATCAGACAGGGGAGCCTCCTACAATGAGCAGTTCTTC. Translated: CASSLSDRGASYNEQFF.

A few counts support this clonotype. The chain combines TRBV18 with TRBJ2-5; the match to TRBD1 covers 7 bases. The CDR3 is 16 amino acids. Looked up from germline, CDR1 is KGHSH and CDR2 is LQKENI. V lost 2 bases, J lost 4 bases, and 10 bases stayed unmatched. The CDR3 region has the DNA TGTGCCAGCTCACCAGGGGACAGAAACCTGGGAGAGACCCAGTACTTC. Translation: CASSPGDRNLGETQYF.

V gene TRBV6-5 combines with J gene TRBJ2-7; D may correspond to TRBD1 or TRBD2 (5 bases each). Germline CDR1 is MNHEY and CDR2 is SVGAGI. V was clipped by 2 bases and J by 0 bases, with 8 bases between them. The CDR3 covers 14 residues. CDR3 region: CASSYTGPSYEQYF. For the CDR3, the DNA is TGTGCCAGCAGTTACACGGGGCCCTCCTACGAGCAGTACTTC.

The CDR3 DNA sequence: TGTGCCAGCAGCGGACCGGACGGAGGCAATCAGCCCCAGCATTTT. This codes for CASSGPDGGNQPQHF. The chain uses TRBV7-8 and TRBJ1-5, with no clear D. Looked up from germline, CDR1 is SGHVS and CDR2 is FQNEAQ. The length of the CDR3 is 15 residues. Trimming removed 5 bases at V and 2 bases at J, with 13 bases between.

In this sample, this clonotype turned up a few times. V is TRBV6-6 and J is TRBJ2-2; D may match TRBD1 or TRBD2 (7 bases each). The CDR3 loop spans 15 amino acids. V dropped 6 bases and J dropped 6 bases, with 17 bases sitting between them. Germline CDR1 is MNHNY and CDR2 is SVGAGI (reference sequence). The DNA for the CDR3 is TGTGCCAGCAGACCCCGACAGGGAGGGGCCGGGGAGCTGTTTTTT. Translating it yields CASRPRQGGAGELFF.

This clonotype was picked up many times. As DNA, the CDR3 is TGTGCCAGCACCCTCGGACAGGGCCATGAGCAGTTCTTC. It yields the protein CASTLGQGHEQFF. The rearrangement uses TRBV7-9 and TRBJ2-1; 8 bases line up with TRBD1. This CDR3 has 13 amino acids. Unmatched junction bases numbered 7, after V lost 7 bases and J lost 8 bases. CDR1 is SEHNR and CDR2 is FQNEAQ in the germline V gene (reference sequence).

This clonotype was observed many times. The chain carries TRBV7-2 and TRBJ2-7; 8 nucleotides line up with TRBD2. J was trimmed by 2 bases and V by 5 bases; bases with no gene match: 5. In germline, CDR1 is SGHTA, CDR2 FQGNSA. The CDR3 loop spans 14 amino acids. CDR3 nucleotides: TGTGCCAGCAGCCTTGCGCGGGGGGCCTACGAGCAGTACTTC. Translated, it gives CASSLARGAYEQYF.

V is TRBV29-1 and J is TRBJ2-3; D gene uncertain. The CDR3 is 11 residues long. V was pared by 7 bases and J by 6 bases, with 11 bases between. Germline CDR1 and CDR2: SQVTM and ANQGSEA. As DNA, the CDR3 is TGCAGCGCTTCCCCGGCTGATACGCAGTATTTT. It codes for CSASPADTQYF.

The chain uses TRBV6-2 or TRBV6-3 and TRBJ2-7, with 7 positions matching TRBD2. This CDR3 spans 13 amino acids. Germline CDR1 MNHEY, CDR2 SVGEGT. Germline trimming cut 7 bases from V and 2 bases from J; bases unmatched to any gene: 5. The DNA for the CDR3 is TGTGCCAGCAAGGAGGCGGGGGCCTACGAGCAGTACTTC. It is translated as CASKEAGAYEQYF.

The chain uses TRBV5-4 and TRBJ2-3, with 8 bases that match TRBD1. This CDR3 has 16 residues. V gave up 4 bases and J gave up 1 base; unmatched junction bases: 8. The germline gives CDR1 SGHNT, CDR2 YYREEE (reference sequence). The CDR3 DNA reads as TGTGCCAGCAGCGCAGGAGGGACAGGTCGCACAGATACGCAGTATTTT. Translated, it gives CASSAGGTGRTDTQYF.

There are a few counts of this clonotype. The chain is built from TRBV20-1 and TRBJ1-5; tentative D call: TRBD1 (5 bases). V was trimmed by 5 bases and J by 6 bases, leaving 17 bases between them. The V gene's germline CDR1 is DFQATT and CDR2 SNEGSKA (reference sequence). This CDR3 has 14 residues. CDR3 in amino acids: CSAERGTGAQPQHF. CDR3 in DNA: TGCAGTGCTGAACGGGGGACGGGAGCTCAGCCCCAGCATTTT.

The chain couples TRBV5-6 to TRBJ2-1; no firm D call. Germline CDR1 SGHDT, CDR2 YYEEEE. The CDR3 totals 12 residues. V lost 4 bases and J 10 bases, leaving 12 bases between the germline ends. DNA of the CDR3: TGTGCCAGCAGCATAGGAAGTACCGAGCAGTTCTTC. Translation: CASSIGSTEQFF.

J is TRBJ1-3 and V is TRBV18; 7 nucleotides match TRBD1. The CDR3 is 17 residues long. The V gene end was trimmed by 3 bases and the J gene end by 0 bases; junction bases not matched to a gene: 8. Germline CDR1 and CDR2: KGHSH and LQKENI. DNA for the CDR3: TGTGCCAGCTCACCTTTTGAGGGGGCCACCTCTGGAAACACCATATATTTT. Residues: CASSPFEGATSGNTIYF. Full variable domain (remainder filled in from reference TRBV18 and TRBJ1-3): NAGVMQNPRHLVRRRGQEARLRCSPMKGHSHVYWYRQLPEEGLKFMVYLQKENIIDESGMPKERFSAEFPKEGPSILRIQQVVRGDSAAYFCASSPFEGATSGNTIYFGEGSWLTVV.

The table lists this clonotype with a few counts. The chain joins TRBV7-6 to TRBJ1-1; a possible D gene is TRBD1 (5 bases). V shed 2 bases and J shed 4 bases, with 17 bases lying between them. This CDR3 has 16 amino acids. Germline V gene lookup returns CDR1 SGHVS and CDR2 FNYEAQ. Here the CDR3 DNA reads TGTGCCAGCAGCTTAACGGGAGGCAGGGTGAGCACTGAAGCTTTCTTT. This sequence encodes CASSLTGGRVSTEAFF.

This clonotype was counted many times. This sequence joins TRBV5-1 and TRBJ2-7, with D unresolved. V lost 0 bases, J lost 3 bases, and 7 bases lay in between. CDR3 size: 13 residues. Germline V gene sequence: CDR1 SGHRS, CDR2 YFSETQ. CDR3 nucleotide sequence: TGCGCCAGCAGCTTGGGTGGAGACTACGAGCAGTACGTC. Its protein product is CASSLGGDYEQYV.

This clonotype was seen only a few times. The chain links TRBV16 to TRBJ2-3, with a weak D call TRBD1 (5 bases). V gave up 2 bases and J gave up 2 bases, with 11 bases separating them. This CDR3 has 15 amino acids. Germline V gives CDR1 KGHSY, CDR2 FQNENV. The CDR3 region has the DNA TGTGCCAGCAGCCAAAGCCCGGACAACACAGATACGCAGTATTTT. Amino acids: CASSQSPDNTDTQYF.

V gene TRBV4-3 combines with J gene TRBJ2-2, with a weak D call TRBD1 (5 bases). The ends were cut back, 0 bases at V and 0 bases at J, with 8 bases in the middle. Germline CDR1 and CDR2: LGHNA and YSLEER. The CDR3 runs 16 residues. CDR3 bases: TGCGCCAGCAGCCAAGAGTCAGGGACGAACACCGGGGAGCTGTTTTTT. It encodes CASSQESGTNTGELFF.

The CDR3 DNA is TGCGCCAGCAGCTTTGACATCTCAGTCTCCTACAATGAGCAGTTCTTC. The encoded protein is CASSFDISVSYNEQFF. The chain couples TRBV5-1 to TRBJ2-1; D unresolved. The CDR3 consists of 16 residues. The V and J ends lost 2 bases and 0 bases respectively, with 12 bases between them. Germline V gene sequence: CDR1 SGHRS, CDR2 YFSETQ.

There are a few counts of this clonotype. The chain combines TRBV18 with TRBJ1-3, with 8 bases lining up with TRBD1. The CDR3 extends over 16 amino acids. Germline CDR1 is KGHSH and CDR2 is LQKENI. Germline trimming cut 5 bases from V and 3 bases from J; bases unmatched to any gene: 9. This CDR3 is CASSTGQGQGGNTIYF. The CDR3 DNA follows: TGTGCCAGCTCAACCGGACAGGGCCAAGGTGGAAACACCATATATTTT.

This clonotype was counted only a few times. The chain combines TRBV11-2 with TRBJ1-6; D unclear. CDR3 length: 14 residues. Germline CDR1 is SGHAT and CDR2 is FQNNGV. Trimming left V 0 bases short and J 4 bases short, with 4 bases between. CDR3 in DNA: TGTGCCAGCAGCTTAGATGCGTATAATTCACCCCTCCACTTT. Protein: CASSLDAYNSPLHF.

In its sample, this clonotype was seen many times. The V and J genes are TRBV7-9 and TRBJ2-5; 11 bases match TRBD2. With V trimmed by 5 bases and J by 5 bases, 10 bases remained unmatched. CDR3 size: 16 residues. Germline V gives CDR1 SEHNR, CDR2 FQNEAQ (reference sequence). This CDR3 is CASSSSGGAGGETQYF. CDR3 bases: TGTGCCAGCAGCAGTAGCGGGGGGGCCGGCGGGGAGACCCAGTACTTC.